Given below is one T cell receptor (beta chain) in context. Its specificity is unknown. The PCR was carried out with 60 Vbeta primers and 13 Jbeta primers. Here immunoSEQ multiplex PCR was the method, and the copy in TCRdb shows in-frame clones only, minus some. Of 150,000 to 200,000 clones listed, approximately 85% are singletons. These data are taken from a study of cytomegalovirus exposure and HLA in healthy donors. Findings of the study overall: There were 160 or so TCR beta chains listed as cytomegalovirus-associated.

The germline CDR1 and CDR2 sequences are LNHDA and SQIVND (reference sequence). V dropped 0 bases and J dropped 7 bases, with 10 bases sitting between them. This CDR3 contains 14 residues. V usage is TRBV19 and J usage is TRBJ1-5, with D possibly TRBD1 on 5 matching bases. Input material: PBMCs. The TCR originated in a woman aged 50 to 65 in good health and CMV-seronegative. CDR3 amino acids: CASSIDTGEQPQHF. The CDR3, as DNA: TGTGCCAGTAGTATAGACACAGGCGAGCAGCCCCAGCATTTT.